Below, 32 T cell receptor beta chains from the same sample are listed, as sequenced in a study of Graves' ophthalmopathy and Graves' hyperthyroidism (dated 2018 in TCRdb). Instrument used: Illumina HiSeq 2000. TCR beta CDR3 regions were amplified from RNA transcripts for repertoire sequencing. The first round of RT-PCR was done with HTBI primers and the Qiagen OneStep RT-PCR kit, and was followed by a second round of multiplex PCR, then size selection and purification. The public sequencing data were trimmed at Q25 with fastp and processed into clonotypes with MiXCR by TCRdb, which kept only in-frame beta chains. Duplicate CDR3 protein sequences are folded into a single record with the most common DNA and genes. The sample table contains hundreds of thousands of distinct CDR3 sequences; only one count was recorded for 20% to 25% of them. Of the sample, around two fifths is held by the ten largest clones.

What was sequenced was peripheral blood. The receptors shown here come from a woman aged 45-65 years with Graves' ophthalmopathy. Donor details come from another sample of the same person, matched by shared clones.

This clonotype was recorded many times. The CDR3 spells CASSAGQGKYEQYF. For the CDR3, the DNA is TGTGCCAGCAGCGCCGGACAGGGAAAGTACGAGCAGTACTTC. The genes are TRBV11-3 and TRBJ2-7; 8 bases are shared with TRBD1. This CDR3 has 14 amino acids. CDR1 SGHNT and CDR2 YENEEA come from the germline V gene. V gave up 5 bases and J gave up 4 bases; unmatched junction bases: 7. The full variable domain, in which reference TRBV11-3 and TRBJ2-7 provide the parts outside the CDR3, is EAGVVQSPRYKIIEKKQPVAFWCNPISGHNTLYWYLQNLGQGPELLIRYENEEAVDDSQLPKDRFSAERLKGVDSTLKIQPAELGDSAVYLCASSAGQGKYEQYFGPGTRLTVT.

The rearrangement uses TRBV7-6 and TRBJ2-7, with 7 bases that match TRBD1. Per the germline V gene, CDR1 is SGHVS and CDR2 is FNYEAQ. The CDR3 has 19 residues. Germline trimming cut 4 bases from V and 3 bases from J; bases unmatched to any gene: 21. CDR3 in DNA: TGTGCCAGCAGCTCGTCGGATACTACCGGGACAGCGGCTTACTACGAGCAGTACTTC. Its protein product is CASSSSDTTGTAAYYEQYF.

The table lists this clonotype with many counts. The chain combines TRBV5-1 with TRBJ2-5; D is unclear. The CDR3 totals 15 residues. Germline lookup yields CDR1 SGHRS and CDR2 YFSETQ. V dropped 9 bases and J dropped 4 bases, with 22 bases sitting between them. DNA for the CDR3: TGCGCCACCTCCCCCGGGCTTCAGATGGGAGAGACCCAGTACTTC. It is translated as CATSPGLQMGETQYF. The full variable domain, its missing parts supplied by reference TRBV5-1 and TRBJ2-5, is KAGVTQTPRYLIKTRGQQVTLSCSPISGHRSVSWYQQTPGQGLQFLFEYFSETQRNKGNFPGRFSGRQFSNSRSEMNVSTLELGDSALYLCATSPGLQMGETQYFGPGTRLLVL.

The V call is TRBV11-2, the J call TRBJ2-7; 11 nucleotides align to TRBD1. V lost 5 bases and J lost 3; bases outside the gene matches: 6. Germline lookup yields CDR1 SGHAT and CDR2 FQNNGV. The CDR3 has 15 amino acids. This chain's CDR3 is CASSRGQGGFYEQYF. The DNA of the CDR3 is TGTGCCAGCAGCCGGGGACAGGGGGGATTCTACGAGCAGTACTTC.

J is TRBJ2-7 and V is TRBV20-1; no definite D call. This CDR3 region has 14 residues. Germline V CDR1 and CDR2: DFQATT, SNEGSKA (reference sequence). CDR3 region: CSFAGKWQSDEQYF. As DNA, the CDR3 is TGCAGCTTCGCCGGAAAATGGCAATCCGACGAGCAGTACTTC.

This clonotype was seen many times. The V gene is TRBV10-1, the J gene TRBJ1-1; D might be TRBD1 (5 bases). With 3 bases removed from V and 4 bases from J, the gap between germline ends came to 12 bases. There are 14 residues in the CDR3. The germline CDR1 and CDR2 sequences are WNHNN and SYGVQD (reference sequence). The chain's CDR3 is CASSDGHPPTEAFF. In DNA form, the CDR3 reads TGCGCCAGCAGTGACGGACACCCTCCCACTGAAGCTTTCTTT.

Ten or more counts support this clonotype. The rearrangement links TRBV30 to TRBJ2-7; 7 nucleotides line up with TRBD2. The CDR3 contains 12 residues. With V trimmed by 1 base and J by 4 bases, 1 base remained unmatched. Germline V CDR1 and CDR2: GTSNPN, SVGIG (reference sequence). CDR3 residues: CAWSASGYEQYF. CDR3 coding DNA: TGTGCCTGGAGTGCTAGCGGTTACGAGCAGTACTTC.

This clonotype was recorded at least ten times. V gene TRBV12-3 or TRBV12-4 combines with J gene TRBJ2-6; D remains unclear. CDR3 size: 13 residues. Trimming took off 2 bases at V and 3 bases at J, with 2 bases between the two ends. This chain's CDR3 is CASSLYGANVLTF. CDR3 DNA: TGTGCCAGCAGTTTATATGGGGCCAACGTCCTGACTTTC.

The CDR3 DNA reads as TGCGCCAGCAGCCAAGAGGCCGGGGCAGGGAATCAGCCCCAGCATTTT. Its protein is CASSQEAGAGNQPQHF. V is TRBV4-3 and J is TRBJ1-5; D might be TRBD1 (5 bases). V shed 0 bases and J shed 4 bases, with 13 bases lying between them. The CDR3 loop spans 16 amino acids. CDR1 LGHNA and CDR2 YSLEER come from the germline V gene.

The V gene is TRBV28, the J gene TRBJ1-1; 8 positions agree with TRBD1. Germline CDR1 reads MDHEN; CDR2 reads SYDVKM. The trim removed 6 bases at V and 11 bases at J, leaving 8 bases unmatched. CDR3 length: 12 amino acids. The CDR3 DNA follows: TGTGCCAGCAGCCAGACAGGGGTTTCGGCTTTCTTT. This gives the protein CASSQTGVSAFF.

J is TRBJ2-5 and V is TRBV4-2; 7 bases fit TRBD2. V lost 3 bases and J lost 5; bases outside the gene matches: 6. From germline, CDR1 is LGHNA and CDR2 YNFKEQ. The CDR3 is 14 amino acids. The CDR3 nucleotides are TGTGCCAGCAGCCAGCGAGCGGGAAGGGAGACCCAGTACTTC. Translation gives CASSQRAGRETQYF.

This clonotype was detected many times. V and J are TRBV5-1 and TRBJ1-1; TRBD1 matches at 9 bases. V was pared by 0 bases and J by 13 bases, with 19 bases of the junction left unmatched. CDR3 length: 17 residues. Per the germline V gene, CDR1 is SGHRS and CDR2 is YFSETQ. Here the CDR3 DNA reads TGCGCCAGCAGCTTGGCCTCAAGCGATTGGGGACAGGGAGGGATTTTCTTT. Its protein product is CASSLASSDWGQGGIFF.

This clonotype showed up many times. J is TRBJ2-5 and V is TRBV9; D tentatively reads TRBD1 or TRBD2 (5 bases each). V lost 3 bases to trimming and J lost 5 bases, with 14 bases between them. The V gene's germline CDR1 is SGDLS and CDR2 YYNGEE. The CDR3 extends over 14 amino acids. CDR3 sequence (DNA): TGTGCCAGCAGCGATGGGACCTTAGGGGAGACCCAGTACTTC. Translation: CASSDGTLGETQYF.

This clonotype was found many times. This chain joins TRBV30 and TRBJ2-2; D not certain. V lost 5 bases and J lost 3, with 4 bases in between. CDR1 GTSNPN and CDR2 SVGIG come from the germline V gene (reference sequence). CDR3 size: 11 residues. The CDR3 is CAWAYTGELFF. CDR3 bases: TGTGCCTGGGCTTACACCGGGGAGCTGTTTTTT.

The J gene is TRBJ2-2, the V gene TRBV6-1, with 7 bases aligning to TRBD1. Per germline, CDR1 MNHNS and CDR2 SASEGT. The CDR3 runs 15 residues. V trimming: 8 bases; J trimming: 0 bases; junction bases outside the gene matches: 6. CDR3 DNA: TGTGCCAGCCAAACAGGGGCGACGAACACCGGGGAGCTGTTTTTT. This gives the protein CASQTGATNTGELFF.

This clonotype was counted ten times or more. V gene TRBV2 combines with J gene TRBJ2-7; unclear D gene. V lost 2 bases and J 0 bases, leaving 8 bases between the germline ends. The CDR3 spans 14 residues. Germline loops: CDR1 SNHLY, CDR2 FYNNEI. Written as DNA, the CDR3 is TGTGCCAGCAGTGAACGCATTCACTCCTACGAGCAGTACTTC. Its protein product is CASSERIHSYEQYF.

J is TRBJ2-2 and V is TRBV6-1, with unresolved D. V lost 3 bases, J lost 5 bases, and 10 bases lay in between. The CDR3 is 14 amino acids. Per the germline V gene, CDR1 is MNHNS and CDR2 is SASEGT. The CDR3, as DNA: TGTGCCAGCAGTGACCGCCCGGAGACCGGGGAGCTGTTTTTT. Translated: CASSDRPETGELFF.

The chain employs TRBV28 and TRBJ1-5, with D perhaps matching TRBD1 (5 bases). Germline CDR1 and CDR2: MDHEN and SYDVKM. V dropped 6 bases and J dropped 9 bases, with 15 bases sitting between them. The CDR3 sequence is 13 residues long. As DNA, the CDR3 is TGTGCCAGCAGGGGGCAGCCTTTTGTGCCCCAGCATTTT. This sequence encodes CASRGQPFVPQHF.

This clonotype was seen more than once but under ten times. The rearrangement uses TRBV12-3 or TRBV12-4 and TRBJ2-2; the D gene is possibly TRBD1 (5 bases). The CDR3 is 15 amino acids. The V gene lost 3 bases and the J gene lost 1 base, with 9 bases spanning the gap. Here the CDR3 DNA reads TGTGCCAGCAGTTTCAAACAGGTGAACACCGGGGAGCTGTTTTTT. Translated: CASSFKQVNTGELFF.

This clonotype was observed at least ten times. The genes are TRBV5-1 and TRBJ1-1; tentatively, D is TRBD1 (5 bases). The CDR3 extends over 15 amino acids. Germline V gene sequence: CDR1 SGHRS, CDR2 YFSETQ. Trimming took 6 bases from V and 1 from J, leaving 16 bases between them. This CDR3 is CASTLDSQGNTEAFF. The CDR3 DNA reads as TGCGCCAGCACCCTTGACTCGCAGGGGAACACTGAAGCTTTCTTT.

This clonotype was seen ten or more times. This sequence joins TRBV27 and TRBJ1-6; D gene unclear. CDR1 is MNHEY and CDR2 is SMNVEV in the germline V gene (reference sequence). The CDR3 totals 14 residues. The ends were cut back, 2 bases at V and 10 bases at J, with 12 bases in the middle. CDR3 amino acids: CASSLNPGGSPLHF. CDR3 DNA sequence: TGTGCCAGCAGTTTAAATCCGGGAGGGTCACCCCTCCACTTT.

The rearrangement links TRBV20-1 to TRBJ2-7, with D perhaps TRBD1 (6 bases). The CDR3 is made up of 15 amino acids. The V and J ends lost 6 bases and 2 bases respectively, with 20 bases between them. Germline lookup yields CDR1 DFQATT and CDR2 SNEGSKA (reference sequence). The CDR3 loop reads CSADNRESTTYEQYF. DNA of the CDR3: TGCAGTGCGGATAACAGGGAAAGCACCACCTACGAGCAGTACTTC.

There are many counts of this clonotype. V usage is TRBV28 and J usage is TRBJ1-6; TRBD1 is a possible D gene (6 bases). Germline CDR1 and CDR2: MDHEN and SYDVKM. The ends were cut back, 5 bases at V and 7 bases at J, with 12 bases in the middle. The CDR3 consists of 14 residues. The CDR3 DNA is TGTGCCAGCAGTAAACCACAGGGCAATTCACCCCTCCACTTT. Translated, it gives CASSKPQGNSPLHF.

This clonotype was found many times. The V gene is TRBV27, the J gene TRBJ2-4, with TRBD2 as a possible D gene (5 bases). CDR3 length: 13 residues. In germline, CDR1 is MNHEY, CDR2 SMNVEV (reference sequence). The V gene lost 5 bases and the J gene lost 6 bases, with 11 bases spanning the gap. CDR3 DNA sequence: TGTGCCAGCAGTCCGAGGGCTTTAAACATTCAGTACTTC. It encodes CASSPRALNIQYF.

This clonotype came up many times. DNA of the CDR3: TGCAGCGTTGGCGAAGGGCAGGGTGGCTACACCTTC. Its protein is CSVGEGQGGYTF. The chain has TRBV29-1 and TRBJ1-2, with D perhaps TRBD1 (5 bases). The CDR3 sequence is 12 residues long. Trimming removed 4 bases at V and 7 bases at J, with 13 bases between. Germline V gene sequence: CDR1 SQVTM, CDR2 ANQGSEA.

The V call is TRBV28, the J call TRBJ2-5, with 9 bases lining up with TRBD2. The CDR3 is 15 amino acids. Per germline, CDR1 MDHEN and CDR2 SYDVKM. Unmatched junction bases numbered 5, after V lost 5 bases and J lost 1 base. This chain's CDR3 is CASSRSGGTQETQYF. In DNA form, the CDR3 reads TGTGCCAGCAGTCGGAGCGGGGGGACCCAAGAGACCCAGTACTTC.

This clonotype was recorded at least ten times. The V and J genes are TRBV4-1 and TRBJ1-2; D is possibly TRBD1 (5 bases). From germline, CDR1 is MGHRA and CDR2 YSYEKL. The CDR3 consists of 13 residues. With 2 bases removed from V and 2 bases from J, the gap between germline ends came to 6 bases. The CDR3: CASSQPGNYGYTF. The CDR3 nucleotides read TGCGCCAGCAGCCAACCAGGGAACTATGGCTACACCTTC.

This clonotype was picked up a small number of times. This may stem from a read error, because a much larger clone lies one nucleotide away. V gene TRBV13 combines with J gene TRBJ2-7; a possible D gene is TRBD2 (6 bases). The V end lost 5 bases, the J end lost 4 bases, and 15 bases lay between the germline ends. The CDR3 has 14 residues. CDR1 and CDR2 from the germline V gene are PRHDT and FYEKMQ (reference sequence). CDR3 in DNA: TGTGCCAGCAGCCACACGGGAGTAGTGTACGAGCAGTACTTC. Its translation: CASSHTGVVYEQYF.

There are many counts of this clonotype. This chain connects TRBV20-1 to TRBJ1-3; no firm D call. Germline CDR1 and CDR2: DFQATT and SNEGSKA (reference sequence). Trimming cost V 0 bases and J 8 bases, with 5 bases left between them. There are 11 residues in the CDR3. The CDR3 spells CSARDPHTIYF. CDR3 nucleotide sequence: TGCAGTGCTAGAGACCCCCACACCATATATTTT.

This clonotype was seen repeatedly, ten times or more. The V and J genes are TRBV28 and TRBJ1-5; a weak D match, TRBD1 (5 bases). V was shortened by 7 bases and J by 11 bases, with 12 bases between the two germline ends. There are 11 residues in the CDR3. The germline V gene has CDR1 MDHEN and CDR2 SYDVKM. CDR3: CASNWGGSQHF. Written as DNA, the CDR3 is TGTGCCAGCAATTGGGGGGGGTCCCAGCATTTT.

In this sample, this clonotype turned up many times. V and J are TRBV4-1 and TRBJ2-5; tentatively, D is TRBD1 (5 bases). Germline V CDR1 and CDR2: MGHRA, YSYEKL. This CDR3 comprises 14 residues. V shed 0 bases and J shed 5 bases, with 10 bases lying between them. CDR3 sequence reads: CASSQEVAGETQYF. CDR3 bases: TGCGCCAGCAGCCAAGAAGTGGCAGGGGAGACCCAGTACTTC.

The rearrangement uses TRBV6-1 and TRBJ2-7; the D is unclear. From germline, CDR1 is MNHNS and CDR2 SASEGT. The germline V and J ends were trimmed by 1 base and 7 bases, with 11 bases remaining between them. This CDR3 comprises 13 residues. The CDR3 spells CASSEGRQREQYF. The CDR3 region has the DNA TGTGCCAGCAGTGAAGGTCGGCAGCGAGAGCAGTACTTC.